This T cell receptor beta chain came from a study of spatial heterogeneity in lung cancer. Study-wide findings and caveats: For expanded intratumoral alpha and beta TCRs, counts tracked tumor mutation counts.

CDR3 length: 15 residues. Per the germline V gene, CDR1 is SGHTA and CDR2 is FQGTGA. V was cut by 1 base and J by 9 bases, with 13 bases left in between. MiXCR, run by TCRdb on the 5' RACE reads, gives a single entry per CDR3 protein. The data hold fewer than 3,500 distinct CDR3 sequences, with about 11% observed a single time. This clonotype is labeled medium-sized. Its antigen is not known. Time point: sample taken at primary tumor resection. A total of approximately 69 untreated early-stage non-small cell lung cancer patients served as donors. Without sorting, whole RNA was sequenced from tumor, nontumor lung or frozen PBMC.

The specimen comprised lung tumor tissue, sampled at surgery. This TCR came from a female donor with early-stage non-small cell lung cancer. The chain uses TRBV7-3 and TRBJ1-6, with D uncertain. This CDR3 is CASSLSPGLTSPLHF. As DNA, the CDR3 is TGTGCCAGCAGCTTAAGTCCAGGTCTAACTTCACCCCTCCACTTT.